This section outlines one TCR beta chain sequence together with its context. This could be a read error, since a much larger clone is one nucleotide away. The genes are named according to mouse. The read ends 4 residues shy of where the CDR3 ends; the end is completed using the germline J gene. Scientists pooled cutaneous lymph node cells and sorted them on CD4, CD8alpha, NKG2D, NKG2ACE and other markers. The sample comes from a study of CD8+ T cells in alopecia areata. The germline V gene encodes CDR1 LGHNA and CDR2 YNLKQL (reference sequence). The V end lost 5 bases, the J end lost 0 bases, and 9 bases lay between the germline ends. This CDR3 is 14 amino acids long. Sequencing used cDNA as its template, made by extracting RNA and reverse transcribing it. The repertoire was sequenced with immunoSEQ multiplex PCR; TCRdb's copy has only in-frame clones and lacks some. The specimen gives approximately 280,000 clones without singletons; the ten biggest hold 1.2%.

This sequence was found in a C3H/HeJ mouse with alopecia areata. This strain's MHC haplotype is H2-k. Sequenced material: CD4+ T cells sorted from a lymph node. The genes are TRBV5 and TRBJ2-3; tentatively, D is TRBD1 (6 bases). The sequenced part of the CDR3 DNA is TGTGCCAGCAGCGGGGACAATAGTGCAGAA. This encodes CASSGDNSAE. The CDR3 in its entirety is CASSGDNSAETLYF.